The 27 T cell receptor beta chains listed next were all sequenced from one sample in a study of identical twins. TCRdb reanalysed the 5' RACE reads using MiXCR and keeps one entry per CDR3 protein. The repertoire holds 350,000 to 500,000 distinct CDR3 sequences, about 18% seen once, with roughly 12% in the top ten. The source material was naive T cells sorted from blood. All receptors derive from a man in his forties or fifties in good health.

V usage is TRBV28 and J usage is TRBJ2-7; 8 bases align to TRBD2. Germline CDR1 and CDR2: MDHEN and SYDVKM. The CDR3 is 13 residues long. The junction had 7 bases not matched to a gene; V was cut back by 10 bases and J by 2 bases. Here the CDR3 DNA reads TGTGCCACCCGTAGCGGGGCTACCTACGAGCAGTACTTC. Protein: CATRSGATYEQYF.

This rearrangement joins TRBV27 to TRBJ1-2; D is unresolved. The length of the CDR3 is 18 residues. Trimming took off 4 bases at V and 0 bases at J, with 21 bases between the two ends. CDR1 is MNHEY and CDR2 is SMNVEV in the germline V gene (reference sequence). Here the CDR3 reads CASSSFRASQRANYGYTF. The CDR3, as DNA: TGTGCCAGCAGTTCATTCCGGGCCTCCCAAAGAGCTAACTATGGCTACACCTTC.

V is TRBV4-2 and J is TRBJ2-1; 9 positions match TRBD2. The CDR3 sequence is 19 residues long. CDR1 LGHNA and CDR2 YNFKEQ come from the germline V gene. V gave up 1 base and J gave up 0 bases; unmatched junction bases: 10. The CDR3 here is CASSQGGLAGFSSYNEQFF. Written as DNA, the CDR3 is TGTGCCAGCAGCCAAGGGGGCCTAGCGGGGTTTAGCTCCTACAATGAGCAGTTCTTC.

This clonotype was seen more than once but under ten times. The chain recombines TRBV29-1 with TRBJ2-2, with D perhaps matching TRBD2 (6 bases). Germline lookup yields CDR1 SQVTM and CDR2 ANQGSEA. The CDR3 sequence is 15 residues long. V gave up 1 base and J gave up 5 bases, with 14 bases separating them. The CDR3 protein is CSVEVGREDTGELFF. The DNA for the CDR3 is TGCAGCGTTGAAGTCGGCAGGGAGGATACCGGGGAGCTGTTTTTT.

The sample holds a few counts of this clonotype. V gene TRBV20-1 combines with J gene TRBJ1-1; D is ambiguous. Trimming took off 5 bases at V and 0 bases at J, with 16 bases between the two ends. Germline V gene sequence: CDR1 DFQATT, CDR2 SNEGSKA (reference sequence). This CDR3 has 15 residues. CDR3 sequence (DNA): TGCAGTGCTCGGCCGACCCCTAACCTGAACACTGAAGCTTTCTTT. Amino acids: CSARPTPNLNTEAFF.

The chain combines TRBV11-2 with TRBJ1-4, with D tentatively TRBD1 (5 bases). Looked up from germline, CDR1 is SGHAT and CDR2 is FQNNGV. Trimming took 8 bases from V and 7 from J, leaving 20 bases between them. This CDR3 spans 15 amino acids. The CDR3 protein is CASQATGGWSEKLFF. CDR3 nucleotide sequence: TGTGCCAGCCAAGCCACTGGGGGTTGGAGTGAAAAACTGTTTTTT.

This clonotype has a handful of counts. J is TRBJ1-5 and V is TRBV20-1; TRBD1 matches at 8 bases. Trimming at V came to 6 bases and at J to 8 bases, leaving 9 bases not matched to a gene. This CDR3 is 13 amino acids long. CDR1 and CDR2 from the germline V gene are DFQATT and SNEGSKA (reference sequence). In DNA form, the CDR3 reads TGCAGTGCAGGACAGGGAGTTAATGAGCCCCAGCATTTT. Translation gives CSAGQGVNEPQHF.

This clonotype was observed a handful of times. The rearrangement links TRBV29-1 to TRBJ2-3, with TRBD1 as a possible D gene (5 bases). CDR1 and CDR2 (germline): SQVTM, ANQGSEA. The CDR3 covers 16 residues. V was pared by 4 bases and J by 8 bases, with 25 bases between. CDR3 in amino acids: CSVVDYRTDKDGTQYF. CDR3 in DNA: TGCAGCGTTGTGGATTACAGGACCGACAAGGACGGTACGCAGTATTTT.

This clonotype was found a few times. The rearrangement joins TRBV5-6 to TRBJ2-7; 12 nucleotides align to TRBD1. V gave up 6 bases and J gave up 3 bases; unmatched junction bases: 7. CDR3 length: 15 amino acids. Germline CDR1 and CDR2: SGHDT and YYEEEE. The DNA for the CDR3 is TGTGCCAGCACCGAGGGACAGGGGGCTTTCTACGAGCAGTACTTC. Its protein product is CASTEGQGAFYEQYF.

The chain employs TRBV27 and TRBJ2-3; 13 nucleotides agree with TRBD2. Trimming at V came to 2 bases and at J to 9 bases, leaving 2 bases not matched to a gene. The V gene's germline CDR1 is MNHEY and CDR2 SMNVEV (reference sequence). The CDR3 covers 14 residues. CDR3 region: CASSLTSGRATQYF. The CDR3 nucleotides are TGTGCCAGCAGTTTAACTAGCGGGAGGGCCACGCAGTATTTT.

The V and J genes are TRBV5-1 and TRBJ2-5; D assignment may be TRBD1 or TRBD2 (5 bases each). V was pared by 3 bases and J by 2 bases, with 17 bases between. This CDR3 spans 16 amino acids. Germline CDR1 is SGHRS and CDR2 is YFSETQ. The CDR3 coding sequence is TGCGCCAGCAGCTGGGGGACGCTCTCCGAACAAGAGACCCAGTACTTC. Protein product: CASSWGTLSEQETQYF.

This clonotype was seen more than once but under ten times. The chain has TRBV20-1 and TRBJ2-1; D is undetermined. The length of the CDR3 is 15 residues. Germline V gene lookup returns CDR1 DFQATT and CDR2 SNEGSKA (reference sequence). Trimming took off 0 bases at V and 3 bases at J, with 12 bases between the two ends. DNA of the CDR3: TGCAGTGCTAGAGATGAGAACGTTTTCTACAATGAGCAGTTCTTC. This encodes CSARDENVFYNEQFF.

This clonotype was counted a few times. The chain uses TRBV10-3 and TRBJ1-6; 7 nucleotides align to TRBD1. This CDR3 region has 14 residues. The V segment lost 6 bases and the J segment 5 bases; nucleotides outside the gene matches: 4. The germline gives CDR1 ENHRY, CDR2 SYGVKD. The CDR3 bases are TGTGCCATCAGCGGACAGGAGAATAATTCACCCCTCCACTTT. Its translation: CAISGQENNSPLHF.

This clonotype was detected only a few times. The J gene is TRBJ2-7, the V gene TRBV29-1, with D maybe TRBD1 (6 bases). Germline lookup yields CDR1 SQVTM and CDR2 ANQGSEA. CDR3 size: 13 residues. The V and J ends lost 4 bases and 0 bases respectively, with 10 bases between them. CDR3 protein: CSVAGDTSYEQYF. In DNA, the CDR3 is TGCAGCGTTGCCGGGGACACCTCCTACGAGCAGTACTTC.

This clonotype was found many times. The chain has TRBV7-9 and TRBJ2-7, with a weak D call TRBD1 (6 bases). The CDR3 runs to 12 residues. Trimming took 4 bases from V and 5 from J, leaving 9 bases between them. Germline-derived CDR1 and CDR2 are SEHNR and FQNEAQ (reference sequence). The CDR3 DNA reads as TGTGCCAGCAGCTACAGGGTCCACGAGCAGTACTTC. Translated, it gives CASSYRVHEQYF.

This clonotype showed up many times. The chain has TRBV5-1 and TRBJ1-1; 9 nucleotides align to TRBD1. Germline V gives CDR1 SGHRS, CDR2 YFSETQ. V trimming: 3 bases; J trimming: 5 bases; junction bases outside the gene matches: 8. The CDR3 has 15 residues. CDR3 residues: CASSSGTGRITEAFF. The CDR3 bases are TGCGCCAGCAGCTCCGGGACAGGGAGAATTACTGAAGCTTTCTTT.

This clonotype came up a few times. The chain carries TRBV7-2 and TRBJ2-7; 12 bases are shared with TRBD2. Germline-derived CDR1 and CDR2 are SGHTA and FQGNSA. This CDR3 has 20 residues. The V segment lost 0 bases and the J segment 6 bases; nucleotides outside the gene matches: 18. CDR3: CASSLARLAGARVSVSEQYF. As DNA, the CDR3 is TGTGCCAGCAGCTTAGCCCGACTAGCGGGGGCCCGAGTTTCGGTTAGCGAGCAGTACTTC.

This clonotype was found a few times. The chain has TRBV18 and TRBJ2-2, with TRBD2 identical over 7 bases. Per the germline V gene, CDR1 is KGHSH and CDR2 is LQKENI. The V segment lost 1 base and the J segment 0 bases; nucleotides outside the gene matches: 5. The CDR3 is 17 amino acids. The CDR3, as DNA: TGTGCCAGCTCACCACGGTCCAGCGGGGCGAACACCGGGGAGCTGTTTTTT. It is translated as CASSPRSSGANTGELFF.

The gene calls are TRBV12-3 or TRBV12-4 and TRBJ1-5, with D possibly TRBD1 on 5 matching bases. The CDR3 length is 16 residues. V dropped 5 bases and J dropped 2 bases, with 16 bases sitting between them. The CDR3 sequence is CASSLGHHAGNQPQHF. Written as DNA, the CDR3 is TGTGCCAGCAGTCTTGGACACCACGCTGGCAATCAGCCCCAGCATTTT.

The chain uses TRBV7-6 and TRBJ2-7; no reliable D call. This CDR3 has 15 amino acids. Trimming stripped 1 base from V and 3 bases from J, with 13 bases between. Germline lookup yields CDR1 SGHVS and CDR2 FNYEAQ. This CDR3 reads CASSLGLGLVYEQYF. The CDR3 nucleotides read TGTGCCAGCAGCTTAGGTTTAGGGTTGGTCTACGAGCAGTACTTC.

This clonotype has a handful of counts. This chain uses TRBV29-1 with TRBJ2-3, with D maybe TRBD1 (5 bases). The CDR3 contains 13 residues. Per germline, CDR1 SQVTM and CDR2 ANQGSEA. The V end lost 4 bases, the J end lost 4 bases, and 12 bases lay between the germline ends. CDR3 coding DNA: TGCAGCGTTGTGGGCAGGGCGGCAGATACGCAGTATTTT. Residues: CSVVGRAADTQYF.

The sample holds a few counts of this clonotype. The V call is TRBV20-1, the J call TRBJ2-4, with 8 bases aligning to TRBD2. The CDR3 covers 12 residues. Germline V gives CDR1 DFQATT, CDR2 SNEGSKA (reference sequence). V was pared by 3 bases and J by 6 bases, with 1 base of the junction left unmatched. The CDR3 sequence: CSASTSGNIQYF. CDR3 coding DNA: TGCAGTGCTAGTACTAGCGGAAACATTCAGTACTTC.

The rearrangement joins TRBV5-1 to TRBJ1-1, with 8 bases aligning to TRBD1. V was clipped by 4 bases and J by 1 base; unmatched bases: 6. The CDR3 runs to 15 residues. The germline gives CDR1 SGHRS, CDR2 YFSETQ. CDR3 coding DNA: TGCGCCAGCAGCGCATCCGGGACAGGGAACACTGAAGCTTTCTTT. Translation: CASSASGTGNTEAFF.

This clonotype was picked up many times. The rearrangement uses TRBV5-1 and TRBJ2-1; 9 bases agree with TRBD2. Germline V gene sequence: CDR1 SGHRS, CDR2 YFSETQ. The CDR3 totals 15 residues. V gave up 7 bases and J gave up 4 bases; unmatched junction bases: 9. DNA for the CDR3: TGCGCCAGCGCCGTTAGCGGGGGAGCTTACAATGAGCAGTTCTTC. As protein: CASAVSGGAYNEQFF. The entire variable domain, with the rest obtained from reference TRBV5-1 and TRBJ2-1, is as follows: KAGVTQTPRYLIKTRGQQVTLSCSPISGHRSVSWYQQTPGQGLQFLFEYFSETQRNKGNFPGRFSGRQFSNSRSEMNVSTLELGDSALYLCASAVSGGAYNEQFFGPGTRLTVL.

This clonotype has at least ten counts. Here the CDR3 reads CASSQIYGHYEQYF. The CDR3 DNA reads as TGCGCCAGCAGCCAAATTTACGGGCACTACGAGCAGTACTTC. The chain uses TRBV5-1 and TRBJ2-7; D is unresolved. CDR1 and CDR2 from the germline V gene are SGHRS and YFSETQ. Trimming shortened V by 4 bases and J by 3 bases, and 14 bases separated the two germline ends. The CDR3 has 14 residues.

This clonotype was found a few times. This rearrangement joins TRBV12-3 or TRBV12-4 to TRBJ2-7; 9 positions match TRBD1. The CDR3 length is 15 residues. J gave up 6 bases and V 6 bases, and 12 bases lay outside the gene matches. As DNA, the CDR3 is TGTGCCAGCAGCCCAGGGACAGGGCGAGTCGTCGAGCAGTACTTC. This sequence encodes CASSPGTGRVVEQYF.

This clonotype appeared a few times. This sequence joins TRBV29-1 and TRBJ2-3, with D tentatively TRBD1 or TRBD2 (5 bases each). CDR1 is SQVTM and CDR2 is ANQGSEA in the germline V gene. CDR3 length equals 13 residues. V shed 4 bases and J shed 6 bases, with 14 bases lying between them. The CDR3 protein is CSVAPGREDTQYF. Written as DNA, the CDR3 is TGCAGCGTTGCCCCAGGGAGAGAGGATACGCAGTATTTT.